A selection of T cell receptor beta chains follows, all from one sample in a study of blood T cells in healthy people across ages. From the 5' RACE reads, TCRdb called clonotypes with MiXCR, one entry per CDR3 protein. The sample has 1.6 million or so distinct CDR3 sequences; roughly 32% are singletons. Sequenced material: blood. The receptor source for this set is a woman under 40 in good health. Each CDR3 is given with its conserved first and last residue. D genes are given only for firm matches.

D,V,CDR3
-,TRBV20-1,CCADLAPQGHQPQHF
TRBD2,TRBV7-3,CASSPGLAGGRIPHEQFF
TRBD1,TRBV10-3,CAISVGQGNTGELFF
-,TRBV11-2,CASSRDFDTQYF
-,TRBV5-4,CASSLDSPVTGELFF
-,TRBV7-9,CASRQLERRTSTDTQYF
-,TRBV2,CASSEAAGPLTDTRYF
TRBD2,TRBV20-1,CSAGIAGGPGETQYF
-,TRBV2,CATHLDWDYEQYF
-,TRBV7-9,CACSSGIGEQYF
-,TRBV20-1,CSASVPPTSTDTQYF
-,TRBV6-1,CASSEYVGSTDTQYF
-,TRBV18,CASSRRIVRAQETQYF
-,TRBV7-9,CASSLAGSIPGGEQFF
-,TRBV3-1,CASSPRAYQETQYF
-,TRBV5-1,CASSSRASNTEAFF
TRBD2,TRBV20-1,CSTGTSPIQETQYF
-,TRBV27,CASSLSEDADTQYF
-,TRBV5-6,CVSSPRAFQETQYF
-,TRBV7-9,CASSRGGEPNMNTEAFF
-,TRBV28,CASSTPMANTRNEQFF
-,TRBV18,CASPPAQGNNSPLHF
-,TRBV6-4,CASSEGQATDTQYF
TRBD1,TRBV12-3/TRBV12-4,CAGSSSGTVSRDMQYF
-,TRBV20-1,CSAQISYNSPLHF
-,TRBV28,CASSPTPYPMTTDTQYF
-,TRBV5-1,CASSLTALHRVKDYGYTF
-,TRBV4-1,CASSRQDGSSYNEQFF
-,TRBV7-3,CASSLGLVNTGELFF
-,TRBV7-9,CASSLATERHNEQFF
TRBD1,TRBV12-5,CASGLGTGLNTEAFF
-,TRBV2,CASMGEGLGDEAFF
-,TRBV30,CAWSLNLGAFF
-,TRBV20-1,CSARSDLKETQYF
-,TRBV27,CASSAGTEPYEQYF
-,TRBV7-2,CASSQFPTASGFQETQYF
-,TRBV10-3,CAISGGLGSTEAFF
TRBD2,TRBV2,CASISSRGGVGEQFF
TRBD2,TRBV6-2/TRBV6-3,CASIHSLGGDHNEQFF
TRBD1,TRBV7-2,CASSSGQGPEKPFF
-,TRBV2,CASSEPRTEYNEQFF
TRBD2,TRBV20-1,CSAYKPGTSGYEQYF
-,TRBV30,CAGAPDLNYGYTF
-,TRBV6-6,CASSYLGQEAQPQHF
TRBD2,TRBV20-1,CSAGGPAGVYNEQFF
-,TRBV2,CASSEEGVTSSYEQYF
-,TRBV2,CASSEGRDENNEQFF
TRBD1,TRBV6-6,CASSLRTGWEKLFF
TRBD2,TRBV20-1,CSASLAGQETQYF
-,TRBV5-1,CASRRWEKYEQYF
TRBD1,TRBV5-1,CARTGGTDTQYF
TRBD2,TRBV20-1,CSAREGRLAAHNEQFF
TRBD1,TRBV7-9,CASSLAGGGGSAEAFF
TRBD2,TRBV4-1,CASSQYIGTSGRLSTDTQYF
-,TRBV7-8,CASSLSSGPHTSEQFF
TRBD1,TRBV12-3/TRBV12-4,CASSLNRGRDQPQHF